The subject of this entry is one T cell receptor beta chain. Its specificity is unknown. The CDR3 has 16 amino acids. Per the germline V gene, CDR1 is SGHRS and CDR2 is YFSETQ. V was shortened by 1 base and J by 4 bases, with 14 bases between the two germline ends. The data were obtained in a study of OX40 agonist ivuxolimab in advanced cancers. Study-wide points: Relative to CD4+, CD8+ T cells held more expanded clones on average.

The repertoire was sequenced with immunoSEQ multiplex PCR; TCRdb's copy has only in-frame clones and lacks some. The top ten clones hold around 0.84% of a sample with about 130,000 clones, under 95% of them seen once. Here the sequenced sample was CD4+ or CD8+ T cells sorted from blood, taken in a trial of the OX40 agonist ivuxolimab. This chain connects TRBV5-1 to TRBJ2-2; a weak D match, TRBD2 (5 bases). This receptor was taken from an adult with an advanced solid tumor such as melanoma, head and neck, liver or kidney cancer. The CDR3: CASSLRTGNPTGELFF. CDR3 nucleotide sequence: TGCGCCAGCAGCTTGCGTACCGGGAACCCCACCGGGGAGCTGTTTTTT.